This TCR beta chain was retrieved from a study of T-cell memory formation after mild COVID-19. Whole-study findings and limits: The second-wave clones peaking on day 37 were not confirmed as SARS-CoV-2-specific.

Using constant-segment primers, 5'RACE produced TCR alpha and TCR beta cDNA libraries carrying sample barcodes and UMIs. TCRdb re-called the 5' RACE reads with MiXCR, one entry per CDR3 protein. The sample consists of hundreds of thousands of distinct CDR3 sequences, around 14% of them appearing once. This CDR3 contains 17 residues. Germline values: CDR1 MDHEN, CDR2 SYDVKM. Trimming at V came to 5 bases and at J to 5 bases, leaving 14 bases not matched to a gene. A note on this clonotype: The antigen remains unidentified.

This receptor was taken from a man aged 18 to 35 who had mild COVID-19 (a few samples of this study predate the infection). Cell type and time point are not known. The sequenced sample was PBMCs or a T cell subset sorted from them (not recorded which). The gene calls are TRBV28 and TRBJ1-5, with 8 bases fitting TRBD1. In DNA, the CDR3 is TGTGCCAGCAGTCCGGAGGGCAGGGGGCTTAGGGATCAGCCCCAGCATTTT. This gives the protein CASSPEGRGLRDQPQHF. The variable domain in full, completed from reference TRBV28 and TRBJ1-5, reads DVKVTQSSRYLVKRTGEKVFLECVQDMDHENMFWYRQDPGLGLRLIYFSYDVKMKEKGDIPEGYSVSREKKERFSLILESASTNQTSMYLCASSPEGRGLRDQPQHFGDGTRLSIL.